What follows are 26 T cell receptor beta chains derived from one specimen sequenced in a study of T cell responses to AZD1222 COVID-19 vaccine. Libraries were prepared by immunoSEQ multiplex PCR; TCRdb keeps only in-frame clonotypes and omits some of them. The profile shows approximately 120,000 clones, roughly 89% of them singletons. The source material was peripheral blood, sampled on day 0 of AZD1222 vaccination. The receptors were gathered from an adult in good health.

J is TRBJ1-1 and V is TRBV18; D is ambiguous. Trimming shortened V by 0 bases and J by 1 base, and 9 bases separated the two germline ends. The CDR3 totals 15 residues. The germline gives CDR1 KGHSH, CDR2 LQKENI. In DNA, the CDR3 is TGTGCCAGCTCACCACCGGCAATCACGAACACTGAAGCTTTCTTT. Protein: CASSPPAITNTEAFF.

This chain links TRBV7-3 with TRBJ1-3, with a possible D match to TRBD1 (5 bases). Trimming removed 5 bases at V and 8 bases at J, with 19 bases between. The germline gives CDR1 SGHTA, CDR2 FQGTGA. This CDR3 region has 15 residues. The CDR3 region is CASSLLFSGLYTIYF. The DNA for the CDR3 is TGTGCCAGCAGCCTGTTGTTTTCGGGGCTGTACACCATATATTTT.

This clone was counted a single time. The chain is built from TRBV6-5 and TRBJ1-4; TRBD1 is a possible D gene (5 bases). The CDR3 length is 14 residues. The V end lost 5 bases, the J end lost 7 bases, and 14 bases lay between the germline ends. The germline V gene encodes CDR1 MNHEY and CDR2 SVGAGI. In DNA form, the CDR3 reads TGTGCCAGCAGTCTCCTTGGGGGGGGTGAAAAACTGTTTTTT. Its translation: CASSLLGGGEKLFF.

The chain has TRBV2 and TRBJ1-3; D ambiguous. This CDR3 spans 17 amino acids. Germline V CDR1 and CDR2: SNHLY, FYNNEI. The germline V and J ends were trimmed by 0 bases and 0 bases, with 12 bases remaining between them. The CDR3 region has the DNA TGTGCCAGCAGTGAAGCCCAAACACCGCACTCTGGAAACACCATATATTTT. It translates to CASSEAQTPHSGNTIYF.

A single count supports this clone. The chain recombines TRBV25-1 with TRBJ1-2; D not certain. Trimming pared 5 bases from V and 1 base from J, leaving 8 bases between. The germline CDR1 and CDR2 sequences are MGHDK and SYGVNS. This CDR3 has 13 amino acids. The CDR3 nucleotides read TGTGCCAGCAGTTTGGAGGGTAACTATGGCTACACCTTC. This encodes CASSLEGNYGYTF.

This chain uses TRBV30 with TRBJ1-3, with D hard to call. V was shortened by 0 bases and J by 11 bases, with 14 bases between the two germline ends. CDR1 and CDR2 from the germline V gene are GTSNPN and SVGIG (reference sequence). The CDR3 is 13 amino acids. The CDR3 region has the DNA TGTGCCTGGAGTGTCGACACATCGAGTCCCATATATTTT. It codes for CAWSVDTSSPIYF.

The V and J genes are TRBV11-1 and TRBJ1-2; the match to TRBD1 covers 9 bases. The germline V gene encodes CDR1 SGHAT and CDR2 FQDESV (reference sequence). The CDR3 is 14 amino acids. With 6 bases clipped from V and 3 bases from J, the junction kept 5 bases outside the gene matches. The CDR3 sequence: CASRPRDRDYGYTF. The CDR3 region has the DNA TGTGCCAGCAGGCCTCGGGACAGGGACTATGGCTACACCTTC.

In DNA form, the CDR3 reads TGTGCCAGTAGGAGAAGGGGGGGCCCGAACACCGGGGAGCTGTTTTTT. Its protein product is CASRRRGGPNTGELFF. The chain is built from TRBV19 and TRBJ2-2; D possibly corresponds to TRBD2 (7 bases). Trimming took 6 bases from V and 0 from J, leaving 14 bases between them. Germline V CDR1 and CDR2: LNHDA, SQIVND (reference sequence). This CDR3 is 16 amino acids long.

The CDR3 nucleotides are TGTGCCAGCAGCCAAGACCGGAGCCGCTATGGCTACACCTTC. Translating gives CASSQDRSRYGYTF. The chain joins TRBV4-2 to TRBJ1-2; the D is unclear. This CDR3 spans 14 amino acids. Germline CDR1 LGHNA, CDR2 YNFKEQ. Trimming removed 0 bases from V and 4 bases from J, with 9 bases in between.

The chain couples TRBV7-2 to TRBJ2-7; D is unresolved. Germline V lookup: CDR1 SGHTA, CDR2 FQGNSA. Trimming removed 2 bases at V and 1 base at J, with 6 bases between. The CDR3 runs to 13 residues. CDR3 amino acids: CASSLRESYEQYF. The CDR3 DNA is TGTGCCAGCAGCTTAAGGGAATCCTACGAGCAGTACTTC.

This clone showed up just once. This chain links TRBV5-1 with TRBJ2-2; 7 bases map to TRBD2. The ends lost 4 bases at V and 6 bases at J; junction bases unmatched: 9. CDR3 length equals 15 residues. Looked up from germline, CDR1 is SGHRS and CDR2 is YFSETQ. The CDR3 region has the DNA TGCGCCAGCAGCCCGTCCGGACTAGGCCCCGGGGAGCTGTTTTTT. Protein sequence: CASSPSGLGPGELFF.

This clone was counted a single time. V gene TRBV5-1 combines with J gene TRBJ2-3; 11 bases fit TRBD2. Germline CDR1 and CDR2: SGHRS and YFSETQ. V lost 4 bases and J lost 5; bases outside the gene matches: 3. This CDR3 contains 14 residues. CDR3 region: CASSPGTSGDTQYF. CDR3 bases: TGCGCCAGCAGCCCCGGGACTAGCGGAGATACGCAGTATTTT. Full variable domain (rest looked up from reference TRBV5-1 and TRBJ2-3): KAGVTQTPRYLIKTRGQQVTLSCSPISGHRSVSWYQQTPGQGLQFLFEYFSETQRNKGNFPGRFSGRQFSNSRSEMNVSTLELGDSALYLCASSPGTSGDTQYFGPGTRLTVL.

The chain couples TRBV19 to TRBJ1-5; 8 positions match TRBD1. The CDR3 runs 16 residues. J was trimmed by 9 bases and V by 3 bases; bases with no gene match: 13. Germline V gene lookup returns CDR1 LNHDA and CDR2 SQIVND (reference sequence). The chain's CDR3 is CASSIPGQALRGPQHF. In nucleotides, the CDR3 is TGTGCCAGTAGTATCCCGGGACAGGCCCTAAGGGGGCCCCAGCATTTT.

This clone has a single count. This chain links TRBV7-6 with TRBJ1-4, with 9 bases aligning to TRBD1. The CDR3 covers 18 residues. J lost 8 bases, V lost 3 bases, and 16 bases had no gene match. Per germline, CDR1 SGHVS and CDR2 FNYEAQ. The DNA of the CDR3 is TGTGCCAGCAGCTTCCCCCGGTCGGGACAGGGTGAGCGGGAAAAACTGTTTTTT. Translation: CASSFPRSGQGEREKLFF.

The V and J genes are TRBV30 and TRBJ2-5; TRBD2 matches 14 bases. The CDR3 totals 15 residues. Germline CDR1 reads GTSNPN; CDR2 reads SVGIG (reference sequence). V dropped 3 bases and J dropped 5; count of bases not matched to a gene: 5. The DNA of the CDR3 is TGTGCCTGGAGGGTGGGACTAGCGGGAGAGGAGACCCAGTACTTC. Its protein is CAWRVGLAGEETQYF.

This chain links TRBV29-1 with TRBJ1-2; no clear D. The CDR3 spans 13 residues. The germline V and J ends were trimmed by 5 bases and 4 bases, with 14 bases remaining between them. CDR1 and CDR2 from the germline V gene are SQVTM and ANQGSEA. The CDR3 nucleotides read TGCAGCGTTCCAGGCGCACGTATCTATGGCTACACCTTC. It specifies CSVPGARIYGYTF.

J is TRBJ1-2 and V is TRBV5-5; TRBD1 aligns across 7 bases. Germline lookup yields CDR1 SGHKS and CDR2 YYEKEE (reference sequence). The ends lost 4 bases at V and 7 bases at J; junction bases unmatched: 13. The CDR3 consists of 15 residues. The CDR3, as DNA: TGTGCCAGCAGCCCAGTCGACAGGGTAGTCCGTGGCTACACCTTC. As protein: CASSPVDRVVRGYTF.

The rearrangement joins TRBV3-1 (or the pseudogene TRBV3-2) to TRBJ2-3; 7 bases map to TRBD1. The CDR3 consists of 15 residues. Losses at the gene ends were 3 bases for V and 0 bases for J; bases not matched to a gene: 3. Germline V gene lookup returns CDR1 LGHDT and CDR2 YNNKEL (reference sequence). The CDR3 sequence: CASSHRQGSTDTQYF. CDR3 nucleotides: TGTGCCAGCAGCCATCGACAGGGAAGCACAGATACGCAGTATTTT.

The rearrangement links TRBV5-1 to TRBJ1-2; D gene unclear. V was shortened by 5 bases and J by 3 bases, with 14 bases between the two germline ends. Germline V CDR1 and CDR2: SGHRS, YFSETQ. The CDR3 is 14 amino acids. This CDR3 is CASRPEGGDYGYTF. CDR3 DNA: TGCGCCAGCAGGCCCGAGGGTGGGGACTATGGCTACACCTTC.

The chain joins TRBV5-1 to TRBJ2-1; 10 nucleotides line up with TRBD2. Germline V gene data show CDR1 as SGHRS and CDR2 as YFSETQ. After removal of 4 bases from V and 9 bases from J, the junction contained 4 bases not matched to a gene. The CDR3 has 13 residues. This chain's CDR3 is CASSVSGRFEQFF. The DNA for the CDR3 is TGCGCCAGCAGCGTTAGCGGGAGGTTTGAGCAGTTCTTC.

The rearrangement links TRBV5-8 to TRBJ2-1; 9 bases match TRBD1. CDR1 SGHTS and CDR2 YDEGEE come from the germline V gene. The CDR3 spans 17 residues. V was clipped by 4 bases and J by 3 bases; unmatched bases: 11. The CDR3 DNA follows: TGTGCCAGCAGCCCAGGGACAGGGAAGCCTATCTACAATGAGCAGTTCTTC. It encodes CASSPGTGKPIYNEQFF.

The rearrangement links TRBV4-2 to TRBJ1-3; D gene uncertain. The V end lost 0 bases, the J end lost 8 bases, and 17 bases lay between the germline ends. The CDR3 covers 16 residues. Germline V lookup: CDR1 LGHNA, CDR2 YNFKEQ. CDR3 nucleotide sequence: TGTGCCAGCAGCCAAGATTTCGCCAACCATAAGGACACCATATATTTT. Its protein product is CASSQDFANHKDTIYF.

The count of this clone is one. The CDR3 spells CAWGQGLNEKLFF. CDR3 nucleotides: TGTGCCTGGGGACAGGGCCTTAATGAAAAACTGTTTTTT. V gene TRBV30 combines with J gene TRBJ1-4, with 8 nucleotides matching TRBD1. V was pared by 5 bases and J by 4 bases, with 3 bases of the junction left unmatched. Germline CDR1 reads GTSNPN; CDR2 reads SVGIG (reference sequence). The CDR3 length is 13 residues.

The V call is TRBV7-2, the J call TRBJ2-2; 7 nucleotides agree with TRBD2. Germline assignment: CDR1 SGHTA and CDR2 FQGNSA. The V gene end was trimmed by 1 base and the J gene end by 4 bases; junction bases not matched to a gene: 12. This CDR3 contains 18 residues. CDR3: CASSLGSGISGSTGELFF. CDR3 DNA sequence: TGTGCCAGCAGCTTAGGAAGCGGGATAAGCGGTAGCACCGGGGAGCTGTTTTTT.

The V and J genes are TRBV9 and TRBJ2-3; TRBD1 matches at 8 bases. Trimming at V came to 3 bases and at J to 2 bases, leaving 17 bases not matched to a gene. The CDR3 spans 19 residues. The germline V gene encodes CDR1 SGDLS and CDR2 YYNGEE. The CDR3 spells CASSARGKTGDPYTDTQYF. The CDR3 DNA reads as TGTGCCAGCAGCGCGCGGGGAAAGACAGGGGACCCATACACAGATACGCAGTATTTT.

In this sample, this clone turned up once. The chain uses TRBV2 and TRBJ2-1; 7 nucleotides agree with TRBD2. The CDR3 covers 15 residues. Germline CDR1 reads SNHLY; CDR2 reads FYNNEI. With V trimmed by 4 bases and J by 3 bases, 6 bases remained unmatched. The CDR3 loop is CASSGASGYYNEQFF. The CDR3 DNA is TGTGCCAGCAGTGGGGCTAGCGGATACTACAATGAGCAGTTCTTC.